A selection of T cell receptor beta chains follows, all from one sample in a study of T cell responses to AZD1222 COVID-19 vaccine. Data came from immunoSEQ multiplex PCR; TCRdb stores just in-frame clones and leaves some out. Among roughly 150,000 clones listed, around 91% were seen once. The starting material was peripheral blood, obtained on day 0 of AZD1222 vaccination. The receptors shown here come from an adult in good health. The CDR3 runs from the conserved cysteine through the conserved F or W. D genes are given only for firm matches. Size is stated for part of the rows, as once, few or many counts, or as a class when the clone is expanded.

v_gene	d_gene	j_gene	abundance	CDR3nt	CDR3aa
TRBV6-5	-	TRBJ2-7	once	TGTGCCAGCAGTTACTCGGGCGGCTCCTACGAGCAGTACTTC	CASSYSGGSYEQYF
TRBV9	-	TRBJ2-5	-	TGTGCCAGCAGCGCGGAGTGGTCTAGAAAAGAGACCCAGTACTTC	CASSAEWSRKETQYF
TRBV10-1	-	TRBJ2-4	-	TGCGCCAGCAGTGACGGTGCCAGCTGGGGAGACATTCAGTACTTC	CASSDGASWGDIQYF
TRBV20-1	-	TRBJ2-7	-	TGCAGTGAGGGCTCCTCCTACGAGCAGTACTTC	CSEGSSYEQYF
TRBV5-4	-	TRBJ2-3	-	TGTGCCAGCAGCTTCAGGGTAGATACGCAGTATTTT	CASSFRVDTQYF
TRBV6-5	-	TRBJ2-5	-	TGTGCCAGCAGTCCCCGGGGGCAAGGAGAGACCCAGTACTTC	CASSPRGQGETQYF
TRBV4-2	TRBD1	TRBJ1-2	-	TGTGCCAGCAGCCCGGACAGGGTAGCTAACTATGGCTACACCTTC	CASSPDRVANYGYTF
TRBV27	-	TRBJ1-5	once	TGTGCCAGCACGGACAGCCCATATAGCAATCAGCCCCAGCATTTT	CASTDSPYSNQPQHF
TRBV11-2	-	TRBJ2-7	-	TGTGCCAGCAGCTTAGGTGGGGGAAGCGCATACGAGCAGTACTTC	CASSLGGGSAYEQYF
TRBV5-4	-	TRBJ2-5	-	TGTGCCAGCAGCTTGGGCGTTACGCCCGGGGAGACCCAGTACTTC	CASSLGVTPGETQYF
TRBV6-1	-	TRBJ1-4	-	TGTGCCAGCAGTGAAAATAACAGAGATGAAAAACTGTTTTTT	CASSENNRDEKLFF
TRBV5-1	-	TRBJ2-3	-	TGCGCCAGCAGCTTGATTGCGGGATCCACAGATACGCAGTATTTT	CASSLIAGSTDTQYF
TRBV19	-	TRBJ1-3	-	TGTGCCAGTACCCATAGGCCGGGAGATTCTGGAAACACCATATATTTT	CASTHRPGDSGNTIYF
TRBV4-2	TRBD2	TRBJ2-1	-	TGTGCCAGCAGCCAAGATATCAGCGGGGGGGCCTGGGAGCAGTTCTTC	CASSQDISGGAWEQFF
TRBV30	TRBD1	TRBJ1-2	-	TGTGCCTGGAGCCGGGACAGGGGTCGAGGCTACACCTTC	CAWSRDRGRGYTF
TRBV9	-	TRBJ1-3	-	TGTGCCAGCAGCGTAGATCAGGGGATGGGAAACACCATATATTTT	CASSVDQGMGNTIYF
TRBV5-6	TRBD2	TRBJ2-5	-	TGTGCCTCCTTGACGGGGGGGCGAGAGACCCAGTACTTC	CASLTGGRETQYF
TRBV5-6	TRBD1	TRBJ1-6	-	TGTGCCAGCAGCACCAGCACAGGGGTTCGGAATAATTCACCCCTCCACTTT	CASSTSTGVRNNSPLHF
TRBV7-2	TRBD2	TRBJ2-3	-	TGTGCCAGCAGCTCCCTTCGGGGGGGCGTCTCAGATACGCAGTATTTT	CASSSLRGGVSDTQYF
TRBV6-5	-	TRBJ2-6	-	TGTGCGACTGGGGCCAACGTCCTGACTTTC	CATGANVLTF
TRBV19	-	TRBJ1-1	-	TGTGCCAGTAACAGGGATGGGAACACTGAAGCTTTCTTT	CASNRDGNTEAFF
TRBV28	-	TRBJ2-7	-	TGTGCCAGCAGTTTAAGGGTAGGGGTAAGCTCCGAGCAGTACTTC	CASSLRVGVSSEQYF
TRBV4-3	-	TRBJ2-3	-	TGCGCCAGCAGCGAAGGGGGGGGGCACACAGATACGCAGTATTTT	CASSEGGGHTDTQYF
TRBV19	TRBD1	TRBJ2-7	-	TGTGCCAGTAGTTCCAAGACAGGGGTGTACGAGCAGTACTTC	CASSSKTGVYEQYF
TRBV7-8	-	TRBJ2-3	-	TGTGCCAGCAGCCCCAAGGGCTCTAGCACAGATACGCAGTATTTT	CASSPKGSSTDTQYF
TRBV25-1	-	TRBJ2-7	-	TGTGCCAGCAGTGACGTCCAGGGCCCGACCTACGAGCAGTACTTC	CASSDVQGPTYEQYF
TRBV7-2	TRBD2	TRBJ2-7	-	TGTGCCAGCAGCAGAGCGGGGGGGATCGACGAGCAGTACTTC	CASSRAGGIDEQYF
TRBV9	-	TRBJ1-6	-	TGTGCCAGCAGCGTGGGGGAAAAAAATTCACCCCTCCACTTT	CASSVGEKNSPLHF
TRBV19	-	TRBJ2-3	-	TGTGCCAGTAGTACTCGGTGGGGGAATATGGAAGATACGCAGTATTTT	CASSTRWGNMEDTQYF